This entry lists 17 T cell receptor beta chains sequenced from one sample in a study of identical twins (dated by TCRdb to 2016 to 2017). The method was 5' RACE. TCRdb names Illumina HiSeq 2000 as the instrument used. TCRdb's own reprocessing of the public reads used fastp at Q25 and MiXCR and kept productive beta chains. Under each unique CDR3 protein, matching rows form one entry showing the most common genes and DNA. The table for this sample lists over 550,000 distinct CDR3 sequences; just over 7% of them were counted only once. The ten top clones hold 1.5% to 2% of the sample. The same data also went into a second study, on yellow fever vaccine responses in identical twins.

Sequenced input: PBMCs. The receptor set was obtained from a woman in her late teens or twenties in good health.

This clonotype was seen only a few times. The chain recombines TRBV9 with TRBJ1-5, with D maybe TRBD1 (5 bases). This CDR3 contains 15 residues. Trimming left V 3 bases short and J 1 base short, with 11 bases between. Looked up from germline, CDR1 is SGDLS and CDR2 is YYNGEE. CDR3 nucleotides: TGTGCCAGCAGCGGATACGGGGGAAGCAATCAGCCCCAGCATTTT. It specifies CASSGYGGSNQPQHF.

There are a few counts of this clonotype. V and J are TRBV5-8 and TRBJ2-7, with 8 bases aligning to TRBD2. The V gene end was trimmed by 0 bases and the J gene end by 4 bases; junction bases not matched to a gene: 18. This CDR3 spans 19 amino acids. Germline-derived CDR1 and CDR2 are SGHTS and YDEGEE. CDR3 residues: CASSLAYRLAGDLVYEQYF. CDR3 DNA: TGTGCCAGCAGCTTGGCCTACAGGCTAGCGGGTGACCTGGTATACGAGCAGTACTTC.

This clonotype was counted many times. V usage is TRBV27 and J usage is TRBJ2-3; perhaps TRBD1 as D (5 bases). The CDR3 is 13 residues long. The germline gives CDR1 MNHEY, CDR2 SMNVEV (reference sequence). With 6 bases removed from V and 3 bases from J, the gap between germline ends came to 10 bases. The CDR3 DNA reads TGTGCCAGCAGCTTCCAGGGAACAGATACGCAGTATTTT. Translating it yields CASSFQGTDTQYF.

This clonotype has just a few counts. The chain uses TRBV11-2 and TRBJ2-2; TRBD2 matches at 14 bases. CDR1 SGHAT and CDR2 FQNNGV come from the germline V gene. This CDR3 spans 19 amino acids. V trimming: 5 bases; J trimming: 0 bases; junction bases outside the gene matches: 8. CDR3 DNA sequence: TGTGCCAGCAGCCGCAGACTAGCGGGGGGGGGACCGAACACCGGGGAGCTGTTTTTT. Translation: CASSRRLAGGGPNTGELFF.

This clonotype was recorded at least ten times. The chain couples TRBV20-1 to TRBJ2-5; D is undetermined. The CDR3 is 15 amino acids. Germline values: CDR1 DFQATT, CDR2 SNEGSKA (reference sequence). Trimming left V 0 bases short and J 2 bases short, with 13 bases between. As DNA, the CDR3 is TGCAGTGCTAGAGACAGTGGGCCCGGGCAAGAGACCCAGTACTTC. Its protein is CSARDSGPGQETQYF.

The chain has TRBV7-9 and TRBJ1-6; D unresolved. V lost 8 bases and J lost 5, with 10 bases in between. CDR1 and CDR2 from the germline V gene are SEHNR and FQNEAQ (reference sequence). The CDR3 sequence is 13 residues long. The CDR3, as DNA: TGTGCCAGCTGTTCCGCCAATAATTCACCCCTCCACTTT. Translating it yields CASCSANNSPLHF.

V and J are TRBV25-1 and TRBJ1-4; D is unclear. CDR1 MGHDK and CDR2 SYGVNS come from the germline V gene. The CDR3 spans 18 residues. V was shortened by 1 base and J by 5 bases, with 20 bases between the two germline ends. The CDR3 reads CASSEWAAAKKANEKLFF. Here the CDR3 DNA reads TGTGCCAGCAGTGAATGGGCCGCAGCAAAGAAGGCAAATGAAAAACTGTTTTTT.

This clonotype was detected ten times or more. The chain has TRBV12-3 or TRBV12-4 and TRBJ1-5, with 8 bases that match TRBD1. Germline trimming cut 7 bases from V and 4 bases from J; bases unmatched to any gene: 15. CDR3 length equals 17 residues. The CDR3 spells CASTQSLGTGLNQPQHF. The CDR3, as DNA: TGTGCCAGCACCCAAAGCCTGGGGACAGGCCTGAATCAGCCCCAGCATTTT.

This clonotype was recorded many times. The chain is built from TRBV4-1 and TRBJ1-5; no clear D gene. The CDR3 has 15 residues. Trimming pared 0 bases from V and 1 base from J, leaving 7 bases between. The V gene's germline CDR1 is MGHRA and CDR2 YSYEKL. This CDR3 reads CASSQDRASNQPQHF. CDR3 nucleotides: TGCGCCAGCAGCCAAGATCGGGCCAGCAATCAGCCCCAGCATTTT.

This clonotype was observed a few times. The gene calls are TRBV6-1 and TRBJ2-1; 10 bases fit TRBD2. The CDR3 length is 15 residues. Losses at the gene ends were 6 bases for V and 6 bases for J; bases not matched to a gene: 8. The germline V gene has CDR1 MNHNS and CDR2 SASEGT. This CDR3 is CASSSASGGRNEQFF. In DNA form, the CDR3 reads TGTGCCAGCAGCTCTGCTAGCGGGGGTCGCAATGAGCAGTTCTTC.

The rearrangement joins TRBV5-6 to TRBJ1-1; weak D call: TRBD1 (6 bases). Between the trimmed V and J ends, which lost 0 bases and 0 bases, there was a span of 12 bases. The germline V gene has CDR1 SGHDT and CDR2 YYEEEE. The CDR3 loop spans 16 amino acids. The CDR3 region is CASSLAPQGLNTEAFF. The CDR3 DNA reads TGTGCCAGCAGCTTGGCCCCACAGGGACTGAACACTGAAGCTTTCTTT.

The J gene is TRBJ1-1, the V gene TRBV6-1, with TRBD1 matching over 7 bases. The CDR3 runs 15 residues. The V gene end was trimmed by 6 bases and the J gene end by 1 base; junction bases not matched to a gene: 8. Germline values: CDR1 MNHNS, CDR2 SASEGT. The CDR3 nucleotides are TGTGCCAGCAGACACGGACAGGCCCCGAACACTGAAGCTTTCTTT. Amino acids: CASRHGQAPNTEAFF.

This clonotype was recorded many times. The chain carries TRBV28 and TRBJ2-1, with D perhaps matching TRBD1 (6 bases). Per germline, CDR1 MDHEN and CDR2 SYDVKM. CDR3 size: 17 residues. The V and J ends lost 4 bases and 3 bases respectively, with 19 bases between them. The CDR3 coding sequence is TGTGCCAGCAGTTCCGGACAGATTGACCGAATCTACAATGAGCAGTTCTTC. As protein: CASSSGQIDRIYNEQFF.

The sample holds many counts of this clonotype. J is TRBJ2-7 and V is TRBV12-3 or TRBV12-4; perhaps TRBD2 as D (7 bases). The length of the CDR3 is 14 residues. Trimming removed 5 bases from V and 3 bases from J, with 14 bases in between. CDR3 sequence reads: CASSPGEGGYEQYF. The CDR3 region has the DNA TGTGCCAGCAGTCCAGGGGAGGGGGGCTACGAGCAGTACTTC.

There are a few counts of this clonotype. The rearrangement uses TRBV10-1 and TRBJ2-3; D is possibly TRBD1 (6 bases). Germline assignment: CDR1 WNHNN and CDR2 SYGVQD (reference sequence). This CDR3 comprises 14 residues. V lost 3 bases, J lost 4 bases, and 11 bases lay in between. The CDR3 here is CASSELRQADTQYF. In DNA form, the CDR3 reads TGCGCCAGCAGTGAACTCCGACAGGCAGATACGCAGTATTTT.

The chain combines TRBV14 with TRBJ1-6; no reliable D call. The CDR3 length is 15 residues. Germline V gene lookup returns CDR1 SGHDN and CDR2 FVKESK. V was shortened by 0 bases and J by 5 bases, with 8 bases between the two germline ends. The CDR3 reads CASSQDRLNNSPLHF. The CDR3 coding sequence is TGTGCCAGCAGCCAAGACCGACTGAATAATTCACCCCTCCACTTT.

This chain links TRBV27 with TRBJ2-2; weak D call: TRBD2 (5 bases). The CDR3 is 12 residues long. CDR1 and CDR2 (germline): MNHEY, SMNVEV (reference sequence). Trimming removed 3 bases from V and 12 bases from J, with 11 bases in between. In DNA form, the CDR3 reads TGTGCCAGCAGTTTTCCTCGGGGTCAGCTGTTTTTT. Translating it yields CASSFPRGQLFF.